This TCR beta chain comes out of a study of blood T cell repertoires in COVID-19. The overall study: Italy, Spain and the United States were the sources of the convalescent and acute COVID-19 samples. T cells, B-cell-depleted T cells, or PBMCs provided the cDNA or gDNA that served as material.

Unmatched junction bases numbered 10, after V lost 6 bases and J lost 5 bases. Germline assignment: CDR1 MNHEY and CDR2 SMNVEV (reference sequence). The CDR3 is made up of 16 amino acids. Per the authors' pipeline: From reference gene primer amplification, estimates of nucleated cell counts were derived. Clones were sequenced by immunoSEQ multiplex PCR, and TCRdb holds only the in-frame ones, with some missing. V, J and clone size were drawn from that table, and D and trimming were deduced from the DNA. This table holds roughly 260,000 clones, nearly 90% found once. The TCR comes from a woman between 40 and 50 years old who had recovered from COVID-19. The chain joins TRBV27 to TRBJ1-4, with 9 bases that match TRBD1. The sample comprised peripheral blood. CDR3 amino acids: CASRKDTGTGNEKLFF. The DNA for the CDR3 is TGTGCCAGCAGGAAAGACACCGGGACAGGGAATGAAAAACTGTTTTTT.